What follows describes a single T cell receptor beta chain. Its target is not known. The data were taken from a study of cytomegalovirus exposure and HLA in healthy donors. Whole-study findings and limits: A link between a missense DCLRE1C variant and TCR beta V- and J-gene trimming emerged from a later analysis.

The PCR contained 60 Vbeta and 13 Jbeta primers. Clones were sequenced by immunoSEQ multiplex PCR, and TCRdb holds only the in-frame ones, with some missing. This listing includes about 170,000 clones. This CDR3 contains 14 residues. Germline V gene lookup returns CDR1 SGHTA and CDR2 FQGNSA. The ends lost 2 bases at V and 5 bases at J; junction bases unmatched: 5. Sequenced sample: PBMCs. The TCR originated in a woman in her sixties or seventies in good health and CMV-seronegative. The chain employs TRBV7-2 and TRBJ1-2, with TRBD1 matching over 7 bases. CDR3 sequence: CASSLLDRVYGYTF. CDR3 sequence (DNA): TGTGCCAGCAGCTTACTCGACAGGGTGTATGGCTACACCTTC.